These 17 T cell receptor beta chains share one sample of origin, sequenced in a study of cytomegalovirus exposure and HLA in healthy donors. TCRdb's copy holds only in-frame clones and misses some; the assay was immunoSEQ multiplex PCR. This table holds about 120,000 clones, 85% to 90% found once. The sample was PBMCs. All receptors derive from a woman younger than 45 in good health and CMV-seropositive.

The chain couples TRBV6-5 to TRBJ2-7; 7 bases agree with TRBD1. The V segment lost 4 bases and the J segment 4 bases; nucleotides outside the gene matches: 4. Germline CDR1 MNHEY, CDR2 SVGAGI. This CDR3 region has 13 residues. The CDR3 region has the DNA TGTGCCAGCAGTTTCGGGACAGCGTACGAGCAGTACTTC. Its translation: CASSFGTAYEQYF.

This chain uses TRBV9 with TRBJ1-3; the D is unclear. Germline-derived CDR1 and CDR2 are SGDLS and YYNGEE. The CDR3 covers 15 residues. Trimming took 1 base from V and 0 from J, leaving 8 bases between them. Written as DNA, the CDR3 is TGTGCCAGCAGCGTATCCGGGGTCTCTGGAAACACCATATATTTT. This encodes CASSVSGVSGNTIYF.

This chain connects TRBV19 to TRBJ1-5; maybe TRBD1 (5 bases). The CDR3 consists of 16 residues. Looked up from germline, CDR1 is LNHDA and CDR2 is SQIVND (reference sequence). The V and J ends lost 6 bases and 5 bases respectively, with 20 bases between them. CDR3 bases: TGTGCCAGTAGCCGGTCGTCGGGGGACGGAGATCAGCCCCAGCATTTT. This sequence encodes CASSRSSGDGDQPQHF.

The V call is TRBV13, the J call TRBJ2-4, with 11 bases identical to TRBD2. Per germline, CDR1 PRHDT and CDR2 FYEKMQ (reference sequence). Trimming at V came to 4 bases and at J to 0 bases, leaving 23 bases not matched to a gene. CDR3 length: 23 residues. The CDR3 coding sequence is TGTGCCAGCAGCTCCTTGGGGGGCTGGCTAGCGGGAGGAGGAGAACTAGCCAAAAACATTCAGTACTTC. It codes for CASSSLGGWLAGGGELAKNIQYF.

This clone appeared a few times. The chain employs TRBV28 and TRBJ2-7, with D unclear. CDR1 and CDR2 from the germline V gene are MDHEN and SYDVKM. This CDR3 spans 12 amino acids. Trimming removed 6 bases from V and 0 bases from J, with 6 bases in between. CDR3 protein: CASSPSSYEQYF. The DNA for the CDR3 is TGTGCCAGCAGCCCTAGCTCCTACGAGCAGTACTTC.

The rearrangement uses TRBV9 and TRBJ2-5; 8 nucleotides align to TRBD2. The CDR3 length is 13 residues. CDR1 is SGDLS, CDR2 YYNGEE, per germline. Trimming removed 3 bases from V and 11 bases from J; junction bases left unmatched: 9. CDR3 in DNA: TGTGCCAGCAGCGCGTCGATAGCGGGGCGACAGTACTTC. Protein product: CASSASIAGRQYF.

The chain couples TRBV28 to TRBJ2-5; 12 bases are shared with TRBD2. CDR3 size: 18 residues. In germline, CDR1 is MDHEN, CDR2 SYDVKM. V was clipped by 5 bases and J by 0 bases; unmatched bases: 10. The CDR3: CASSHGLAGSRYQETQYF. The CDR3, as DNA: TGTGCCAGCAGTCATGGACTAGCGGGAAGCCGGTACCAAGAGACCCAGTACTTC.

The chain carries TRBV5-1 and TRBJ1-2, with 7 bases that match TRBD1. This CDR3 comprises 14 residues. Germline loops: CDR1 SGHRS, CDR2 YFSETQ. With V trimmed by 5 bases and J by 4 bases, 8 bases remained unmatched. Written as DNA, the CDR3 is TGCGCCAGCAGATCCGGGACAGCATTCTATGGCTACACCTTC. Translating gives CASRSGTAFYGYTF.

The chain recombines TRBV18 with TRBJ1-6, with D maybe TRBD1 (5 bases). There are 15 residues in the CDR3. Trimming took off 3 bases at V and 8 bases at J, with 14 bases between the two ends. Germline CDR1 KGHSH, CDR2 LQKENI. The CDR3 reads CASSPSGLADSPLHF. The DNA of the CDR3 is TGTGCCAGCTCACCCTCGGGACTCGCGGATTCACCCCTCCACTTT.

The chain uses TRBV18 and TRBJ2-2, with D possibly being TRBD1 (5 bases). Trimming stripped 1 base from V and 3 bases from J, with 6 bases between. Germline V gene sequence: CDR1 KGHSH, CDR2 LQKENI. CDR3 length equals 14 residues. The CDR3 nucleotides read TGTGCCAGCTCACCACGACAGCACACCGGGGAGCTGTTTTTT. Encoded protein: CASSPRQHTGELFF.

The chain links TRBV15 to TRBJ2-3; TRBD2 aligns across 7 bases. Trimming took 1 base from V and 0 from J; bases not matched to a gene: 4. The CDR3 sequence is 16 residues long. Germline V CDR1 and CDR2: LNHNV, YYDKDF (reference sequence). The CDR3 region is CATSRGAGVSTDTQYF. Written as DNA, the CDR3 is TGTGCCACCAGCAGAGGGGCGGGGGTTAGCACAGATACGCAGTATTTT. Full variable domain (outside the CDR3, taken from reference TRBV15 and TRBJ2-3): DAMVIQNPRYQVTQFGKPVTLSCSQTLNHNVMYWYQQKSSQAPKLLFHYYDKDFNNEADTPDNFQSRRPNTSFCFLDIRSPGLGDTAMYLCATSRGAGVSTDTQYFGPGTRLTVL.

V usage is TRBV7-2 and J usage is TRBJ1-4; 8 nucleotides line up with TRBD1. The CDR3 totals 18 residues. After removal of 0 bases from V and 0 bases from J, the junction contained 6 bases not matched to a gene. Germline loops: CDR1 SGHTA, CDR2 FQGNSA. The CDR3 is CASSLAGTGPATNEKLFF. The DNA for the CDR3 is TGTGCCAGCAGCTTAGCGGGGACAGGACCTGCAACTAATGAAAAACTGTTTTTT.

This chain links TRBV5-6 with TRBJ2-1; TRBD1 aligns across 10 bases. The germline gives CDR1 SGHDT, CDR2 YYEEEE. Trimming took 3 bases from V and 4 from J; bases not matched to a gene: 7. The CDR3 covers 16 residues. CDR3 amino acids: CASSWATGGGYNEQFF. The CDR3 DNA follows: TGTGCCAGCAGCTGGGCGACAGGGGGCGGGTACAATGAGCAGTTCTTC.

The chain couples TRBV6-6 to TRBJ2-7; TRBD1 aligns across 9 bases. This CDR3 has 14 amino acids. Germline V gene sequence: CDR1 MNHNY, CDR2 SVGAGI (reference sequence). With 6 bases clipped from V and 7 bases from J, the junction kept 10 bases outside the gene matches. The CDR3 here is CASSSTDRGFEQYF. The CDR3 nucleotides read TGTGCCAGCAGCTCTACAGACAGGGGGTTTGAGCAGTACTTC.

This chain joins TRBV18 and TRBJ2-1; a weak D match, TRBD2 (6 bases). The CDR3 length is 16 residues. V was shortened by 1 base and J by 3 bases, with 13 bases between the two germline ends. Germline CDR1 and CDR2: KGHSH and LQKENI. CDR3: CASSPLSGVIYNEQFF. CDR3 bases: TGTGCCAGCTCACCACTTAGCGGAGTAATCTACAATGAGCAGTTCTTC.

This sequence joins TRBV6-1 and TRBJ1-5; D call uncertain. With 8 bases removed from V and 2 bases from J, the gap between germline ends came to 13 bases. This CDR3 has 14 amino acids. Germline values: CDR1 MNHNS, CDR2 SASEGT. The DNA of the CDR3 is TGTGCCAGCGGGCTCTACAGAGGCAATCAGCCCCAGCATTTT. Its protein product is CASGLYRGNQPQHF.

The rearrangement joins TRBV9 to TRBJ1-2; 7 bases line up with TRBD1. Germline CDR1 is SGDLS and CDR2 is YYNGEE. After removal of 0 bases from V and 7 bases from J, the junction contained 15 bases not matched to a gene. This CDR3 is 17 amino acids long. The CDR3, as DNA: TGTGCCAGCAGCGTAGGACGAAGACAGGGTTCCGGCGGTGGCTACACCTTC. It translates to CASSVGRRQGSGGGYTF. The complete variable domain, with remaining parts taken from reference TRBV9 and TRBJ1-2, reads DSGVTQTPKHLITATGQRVTLRCSPRSGDLSVYWYQQSLDQGLQFLIQYYNGEERAKGNILERFSAQQFPDLHSELNLSSLELGDSALYFCASSVGRRQGSGGGYTFGSGTRLTVV.